This TCR beta chain was recorded in a study of response to subunit inactivated influenza vaccine (dated by TCRdb to 2016 to 2019). For context, the study as a whole: To follow how T cells responded to a trivalent subunit inactivated influenza vaccine, the researchers relied on deep quantitative profiling of the T cell receptor repertoire.

Broad study findings and their caveats: It was suggested by the authors that each seasonal influenza vaccination may recruit only a limited number of new T cells.

The library was prepared using RT-PCR. Instrument used: Illumina HiSeq 2500. TCRdb passed the public sequencing reads through fastp at Q25 and MiXCR, retaining productive beta sequences. Each CDR3 protein appears once, grouped with its most common genes and DNA. Within this sample are more than 550,000 distinct CDR3 sequences, with approximately 10% of them counted one time only. The top ten clones comprise about 10% of the sample. From cysteine to phenylalanine, the CDR3 is 14 amino acids long. Only the CDR3 portion is preserved as DNA: 42 bases, with reading frame beginning at the first base. CDR1 and CDR2 (SGHTA, FQGNSA) derive from the germline V gene. Clipping removes 4 bases from V and 7 bases from J, with 4 as the unmatched junction base count. Concerning this clonotype: Its antigen remains unidentified. No much larger clone exists at a distance of one base, and base qualities are not known.

This clonotype originated in a man over 45 who received an inactivated influenza vaccine. Donor details come from another sample of the same person, matched by shared clones. The rearranged segments are TRBV7-2 and TRBJ1-6; TRBD1 aligns with 7 central bases. Source: PBMCs from blood, taken on the day of vaccination. The DNA sequence follows: TGTGCCAGCAGCTCCCTGGACAGGAATTCACCCCTCCACTTT. Translation gives CASSSLDRNSPLHF. Reference TRBV7-2 and TRBJ1-6 proteins supply the regions before and after the CDR3; the full variable domain is: GAGVSQSPSNKVTEKGKDVELRCDPISGHTALYWYRQSLGQGLEFLIYFQGNSAPDKSGLPSDRFSAERTGGSVSTLTIQRTQQEDSAVYLCASSSLDRNSPLHFGNGTRLTVT.